This TCR beta chain was recovered during a study of siplizumab effects on memory and regulatory T cells. The data were produced by immunoSEQ multiplex PCR, yet TCRdb's version contains in-frame clones alone and is incomplete. The table lists 90,000 to 110,000 clones, around 93% of them singletons. Trimming took 1 base from V and 4 from J, leaving 10 bases between them. Germline lookup yields CDR1 SGHRS and CDR2 YFSETQ. This CDR3 spans 14 amino acids. The clonotype comes from a human donor in good health. The chain has TRBV5-1 and TRBJ2-3; D may correspond to TRBD1 or TRBD2 (5 bases each). The sample taken for sequencing was CD4+ T cells sorted from blood. Here the CDR3 reads CASSLTRGADTQYF. The CDR3 nucleotides are TGCGCCAGCAGCTTGACCCGGGGCGCAGATACGCAGTATTTT.